The rows below give T cell receptor beta chains drawn from one sample of a study of shared clonotypes between healthy human individuals. The method was immunoSEQ multiplex PCR; TCRdb's version includes in-frame clones alone and lacks a portion of them. The profile shows about 2,200,000 clones, roughly 91% of them singletons. Sequenced input: naive CD8+ T cells from PBMCs. The source of these receptors is a man younger than 30 in good health. Some clones in this sample may be carry-over from other donors' samples. Both conserved end residues are trimmed from each CDR3.

V gene	CDR3 length	J gene	CDR3 protein
TRBV2	12	TRBJ2-7	ASSEGPVTYEQY
TRBV4-1	13	TRBJ2-7	ASSQPLSAGYEQY
TRBV19	12	TRBJ2-1	ASSIGGEYNEQF
TRBV2	11	TRBJ2-3	ASSEGGGDTQY
TRBV5-1	11	TRBJ2-7	ASSQRSSYEQY
TRBV2	10	TRBJ2-7	ASSGGTYEQY
TRBV4-1	14	TRBJ2-3	ASSRLQGKGTDTQY
TRBV2	13	TRBJ1-5	ASRQVAGGNQPQH
TRBV9	14	TRBJ2-1	ASSVVGGISYNEQF
TRBV7-9	12	TRBJ2-2	ASSWGTTTGELF
TRBV10-2	11	TRBJ2-1	ASSQRELDEQF
TRBV9	12	TRBJ2-7	ASSGTSGSYEQY
TRBV18	12	TRBJ1-4	ASSTLGPNEKLF
TRBV10-2	13	TRBJ1-2	ASSESRQGGYGYT
TRBV5-1	16	TRBJ1-2	ASSLDGRGLTQSYGYT
TRBV14	12	TRBJ2-1	ASSPYRSGNEQF
TRBV30	9	TRBJ1-1	AWSKGLEAF
TRBV25-1	8	TRBJ2-5	ASSDGTQY
TRBV6-1	14	TRBJ2-4	ASSARQGIAKNIQY
TRBV28	14	TRBJ1-6	ASSLVETGGNSPLH
TRBV6-1	13	TRBJ1-1	ASQRDRTMNTEAF
TRBV7-6	10	TRBJ2-2	ASIGRAGELF
TRBV5-4	14	TRBJ2-1	ASSSGLAGGYNEQF
TRBV19	16	TRBJ1-1	ASTQHQRTGGRLTEAF
TRBV28	13	TRBJ1-2	ASSFLRQGGDGYT
TRBV9	11	TRBJ2-2	ASSTNTPGELF